This TCR beta chain is from a study of T-cell memory formation after mild COVID-19 (dated by TCRdb to about 2021). Some background on the complete study: TCR sequence clusters from the two donors were largely donor specific. In two donors, T-cell clones that expanded and contracted after mild COVID-19 were tracked by sequencing TCRalpha and TCRbeta repertoires over time. Two young, previously healthy adult volunteers, one female and one male, were included in the cohort.

On the study overall, not on this receptor specifically: Clones that contracted from day 15 to 85 showed balanced CD4/CD8 phenotypes, whereas a second wave of clones that expanded from day 15 to 37 leaned towards CD4+. Only two mild cases were covered by the study, and larger cohorts that include severe cases with pre-infection samples were considered necessary. Whether the second-wave clones peaking on day 37 were SARS-CoV-2 specific was not confirmed. Contracting CD4+ clones were found mainly in CM and EM memory subsets, while CD8+ clones were enriched in EMRA. Some responding clones were found in pre-infection memory, which suggests that pre-existing cross-reactive memory T cells took part in the SARS-CoV-2 response.

The CDR3 runs 13 amino acids, cysteine and phenylalanine included. Only CDR3 DNA remains: 39 bases, in frame from the first base. According to the germline V gene, CDR1 reads MNHEY and CDR2 reads SVGEGT. V ends up 10 bases short and J 1 base short, with an unmatched junction base count of 4. The sequencer was an Illumina NovaSeq 6000. cDNA libraries for TCRalpha and TCRbeta were prepared by 5'RACE using constant-segment primers, with sample barcodes and unique molecular identifiers added. Trizol reagent was used to extract RNA from every sample. Library amplification was performed in two PCR steps, and a second sample barcode and Illumina TruSeq adapters were introduced in the second step. Libraries were sequenced on an Illumina NovaSeq with 2 x 150 bp paired-end reads. The paper's data handling went like this. Reads were demultiplexed and collapsed into UMI-guided consensus sequences with migec v1.2.7. Using mixcr v2.1.11, the UMI consensuses were aligned to TRA and TRB V and J templates and assembled into clonotypes. Expanded or contracted clonotypes were those called significant by both edgeR and NoisET, with noise models trained on biological replicates. For edgeR calls, the thresholds were a false discovery rate-adjusted p below 0.01 and a log2 fold-change of 1. As an exploratory analysis of dynamics, max-normalized trajectories of the 1000 most abundant clonotypes were examined by PCA with hierarchical clustering. Each responding clone was given a CD4 or CD8 phenotype based on the CD4+ and CD8+ repertoires, which had been sequenced separately. TCRdb itself trimmed the public reads at Q25 with fastp, ran MiXCR and retained productive beta chains. All rows with the same CDR3 protein become a single entry with the most common DNA and genes. Clone size and V and J calls follow TCRdb, not the original study. Present in this sample are 250,000 to 350,000 distinct CDR3 sequences, roughly an eighth of which were seen just once. The ten largest clones capture around 20% of the sample.

PBMCs were isolated by Ficoll-Paque density gradient centrifugation. The sample holds a few counts of this clonotype. It has no known antigen specificity. Base qualities are missing; no much larger clone stands one base away. The clonotype comes from a man younger than 35 who had mild COVID-19 (a few samples of this study predate the infection). The sample titles of this study are shuffled in the database, so cell type and time point are left out; the donor was told from shared clones. The chain joins TRBV6-2 or TRBV6-3 to TRBJ2-3; 8 nucleotides in the junction match TRBD2. The sample was PBMCs or a T cell subset sorted from them (not recorded which). This receptor has the CDR3 CATETSGTDTQYF. DNA sequence: TGTGCCACCGAGACTAGCGGCACAGATACGCAGTATTTT.